This T cell receptor beta chain comes out of a study of blood T cell repertoires in COVID-19. Study information: The study drew acute and convalescent COVID-19 samples from the United States, Italy and Spain. T cells, B-cell-depleted T cells, or PBMCs supplied cDNA or gDNA.

With 7 bases removed from V and 4 bases from J, the gap between germline ends came to 10 bases. The CDR3 runs 12 residues. The germline V gene encodes CDR1 MNHEY and CDR2 SVGAGI. Original processing notes: It was from reference gene primer amplification that nucleated cell counts were estimated. This table comes from immunoSEQ multiplex PCR, and its TCRdb copy is limited to in-frame clones, with some not included. V and J calls and clone size are given by that table; D and trimming were obtained from the DNA. The sample shows fewer than 150,000 clones, around nine tenths of them seen only once. Sequencing was performed on peripheral blood. The V and J genes are TRBV6-5 and TRBJ1-2; D perhaps matches TRBD1 (5 bases). This receptor was identified in a middle-aged woman with acute or convalescent COVID-19. The CDR3 coding sequence is TGTGCCAGCACGACAGCATTCTATGGCTACACCTTC. It translates to CASTTAFYGYTF.